The source of this TCR beta chain is a study of blood T cells in healthy people across ages. In germline, CDR1 is MRHNA, CDR2 SNTAGT. The V gene end was trimmed by 5 bases and the J gene end by 7 bases; junction bases not matched to a gene: 6. CDR3 size: 15 residues. Sample-barcoded 5' priming and a J-beta primer mix drove a second PCR of about 7 to 11 cycles. TCRdb passed the 5' RACE reads through MiXCR, listing each CDR3 protein once. The sample lists some 930,000 distinct CDR3 sequences; about 28% were seen once. Another study also made use of these data, one on T cells of mothers and their children.

This chain joins TRBV6-4 and TRBJ2-1; TRBD2 matches at 12 bases. The clonotype was recovered from a middle-aged woman in good health. What was sequenced was blood. The DNA for the CDR3 is TGTGCCAGCAGTCGACTAGCGGGAGAGGAAAATGAGCAGTTCTTC. It is translated as CASSRLAGEENEQFF.